This TCR beta chain is drawn from a study of shared clonotypes between healthy human individuals (dated by TCRdb to the early 2020s). In the study overall: The cohort included a few men and a couple of women between 18 and 49 years of age. For each donor, CD4 naive and CD4 memory were each run on three plates, CD8 naive on two plates, and CD8 memory on one plate. To estimate repertoire size and how much clonotypes are shared between individuals, the study performed deep sequencing of blood TCR repertoires from roughly five healthy adults. Libraries were prepared and TCR repertoires were sequenced by different laboratories using diverse techniques, in order to increase sequencing depth and limit assay-specific biases. Leukapheresis yielded between about 0.94 and 9.5 billion PBMCs per donor.

CD8 naive samples were obtained by positive selection for CCR7 among CD45RO-negative cells, yielding a CD45RA+CCR7+ population from which TemRA cells were excluded. Donors were healthy HIV-negative adults with no recently reported acute infections or vaccinations. Every donor was a Caucasian adult residing in Nashville, Tennessee, USA. After blood collection by leukapheresis, PBMCs were isolated using Ficoll-Histopaque density gradient centrifugation and then cryopreserved in the vapor phase of liquid nitrogen. Analytical flow cytometry was used to check the purity and quantity of every magnetically sorted T cell population. From each sorted fraction, genomic DNA was isolated and quantified by UV absorbance on a Nanodrop 2000c. Taken from the germline V gene (reference sequence), the CDR1 and CDR2 loops are SGHNT and YYREEE. The CDR3 has 15 amino acids, counting the end cysteine and phenylalanine. Of the read, only the CDR3 DNA is kept; its 45 bases are in frame from base 1. Relative to germline, V is missing 0 bases and J is missing 2 bases, with 5 bases of the junction outside any gene match.

Using the deep immunoSEQ assay, TCR CDR3 regions were amplified from genomic DNA by multiplex PCR. Genomic DNA extracted from each cell subset was distributed evenly over all wells of several immunoSEQ 96-well plates, and each plate served as one replicate. For sorted subsets, each replicate PCR was loaded with about 0.2 ug genomic DNA, equivalent to some 31,000 T cell genomes. The purified libraries were quantified using a Qubit 3.0 fluorometer, sized with a Bioanalyzer 2100, and then quantified again using the KAPA Library Quantification kit. Every immunoSEQ 96-well plate was sequenced on a separate single-read 150-cycle Illumina NextSeq 550 flow cell. Under the source paper's analysis protocol: Because only junctional sequences without quality scores were contained in the immunoSEQ output, filtering matching that applied to full-length reads could not be performed. To assign V/J genes and CDR3, sequences were annotated using PyIR, a Python wrapper for IgBLAST v1.9, with IMGT germline references. Any read was removed if the V/J assignment was weak (E-value above 1e-6), the CDR3 was missing, or the read contained stop codons, out-of-frame junctions, or ambiguous translated residues. V3J clonotypes were defined as sequences sharing an identical inferred V gene, J gene, and CDR3 amino acid sequence. Percentage overlap between repertoires was computed as shared unique clonotypes divided by the size of the smaller repertoire. Three approaches were used to assess repertoire richness: RTK rarefaction, the Chao1 estimator, and Recon v2.1 estimates of unobserved clonotypes. Generation probabilities for all TCRbeta clonotypes obtained by the gDNA method from a handful of donors were computed using OLGA. TCRdb holds this immuneACCESS table with in-frame rearrangements only. Some clones are missing; in checked studies, unresolved V genes explain under half, and the rest has no known cause. The V and J calls and clone size are taken from that table; D and trimming were inferred from the DNA. For this sample the table gives 1.5 million to 2.5 million clones, of which less than 95% were detected only once. Together, the top ten hold 1.2% of the sample.

With respect to this clone: Its target antigen remains unknown. Base quality data are lacking; no much larger clone is found one base away.

The investigation overall reported the following: Sampling was limited to blood, and TCR repertoires in tissue likely differ from TCR repertoires in blood. Sharing across several donors was observed for approximately 5% of naive CD4, 3% to 4% of naive CD8, 2% to 2.5% of memory CD4, and around 0.4% of memory CD8 clonotypes. Higher generation probabilities were observed for clonotypes shared by all four sorted-subset donors than for non-shared clonotypes. Even with the large sequencing depth, rarefaction of the sorted-subset datasets indicated that sequencing was incomplete. Pairwise subsampling indicated that sequencing depth was expected to affect the degree of clonotype sharing among donors. Because the study included only a small number of donors, the genetic and exposure-history diversity represented was limited. Naive subsets generally had larger estimated clonotype richness than memory subsets did.

The rearrangement combines TRBV5-4 with TRBJ2-7, and TRBD2 matches 7 of the central bases. Material for sequencing was naive CD8+ T cells sorted from blood. Interpreted using the paper, the cell subset or site label stands for: CD45RA+CCR7+. This clonotype originated in a man between 18 and 29 years old in good health. Read as DNA, the sequence is TGTGCCAGCAGCTTGGGTGGACTAGAGACCTACGAGCAGTACTTC. This gives the protein CASSLGGLETYEQYF.